The T cell receptor beta chain described here comes from a study of blood T cell repertoires in COVID-19. CDR1 is SGDLS, CDR2 YYNGEE, per germline. The CDR3 consists of 14 residues. V lost 2 bases to trimming and J lost 3 bases; unmatched junction nucleotides: 3. This clone has just one count. Repertoires were generated with immunoSEQ multiplex PCR, while TCRdb's copy carries only in-frame clones and drops some. This table holds 320,000 or so clones, 75% to 90% found once. This sequence originates from a man aged 55 to 70 who had recovered from COVID-19. J is TRBJ1-1 and V is TRBV9; 8 nucleotides align to TRBD1. The sequenced material came from PBMCs or T cells enriched from blood (not recorded which). The CDR3 nucleotides are TGTGCCAGCAGCGTGACAGGGGAAGACACTGAAGCTTTCTTT. It translates to CASSVTGEDTEAFF. The complete variable domain, with remaining parts taken from reference TRBV9 and TRBJ1-1, reads DSGVTQTPKHLITATGQRVTLRCSPRSGDLSVYWYQQSLDQGLQFLIQYYNGEERAKGNILERFSAQQFPDLHSELNLSSLELGDSALYFCASSVTGEDTEAFFGQGTRLTVV.